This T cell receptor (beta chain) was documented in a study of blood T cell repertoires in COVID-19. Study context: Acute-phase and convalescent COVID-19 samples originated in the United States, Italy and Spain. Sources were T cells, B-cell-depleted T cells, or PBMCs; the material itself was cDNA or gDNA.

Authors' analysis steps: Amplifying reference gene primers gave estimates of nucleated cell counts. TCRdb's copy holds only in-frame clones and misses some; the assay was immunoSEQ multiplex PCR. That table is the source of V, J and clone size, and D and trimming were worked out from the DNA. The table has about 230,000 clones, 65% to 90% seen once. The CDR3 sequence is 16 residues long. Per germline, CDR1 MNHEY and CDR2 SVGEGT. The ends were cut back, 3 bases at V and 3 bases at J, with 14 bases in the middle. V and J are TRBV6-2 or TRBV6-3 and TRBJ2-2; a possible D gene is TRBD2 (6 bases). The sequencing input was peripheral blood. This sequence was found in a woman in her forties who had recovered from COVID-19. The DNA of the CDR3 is TGTGCCAGCAGTTATGGAGGGGATATCGACACCGGGGAGCTGTTTTTT. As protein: CASSYGGDIDTGELFF.